Listed below are T cell receptor beta chains from one sample, sequenced in a study of T cell responses to AZD1222 COVID-19 vaccine. This table comes from immunoSEQ multiplex PCR, and its TCRdb copy is limited to in-frame clones, with some not included. The data hold approximately 220,000 clones, with 85% to 95% observed a single time. This specimen was peripheral blood, taken on day 0 of MenACWY control vaccination. The receptors originated from an adult in good health. Both conserved end residues are trimmed from each CDR3.

J | V | CDR3
TRBJ2-7 | TRBV6-1 | ASSGSGAGVSREQY
TRBJ1-1 | TRBV19 | ASTPGLQNTEAF
TRBJ1-1 | TRBV5-5 | ASSRGPRVNTEAF
TRBJ2-2 | TRBV7-2 | ASSLVGGPSTGELF
TRBJ2-3 | TRBV4-2 | ASSQDGTSGPPDTQY
TRBJ2-7 | TRBV13 | ASSLGLIEQY
TRBJ1-3 | TRBV3-1/TRBV3-2 | ASSQVNTGSGNTIY
TRBJ1-5 | TRBV6-5 | ASRVQGAEPQH
TRBJ1-5 | TRBV30 | AWSVAGYGNQPQH
TRBJ2-3 | TRBV7-6 | ASSLVRRRSTDTQY
TRBJ2-7 | TRBV4-1 | ASSQVPGGPYEQY
TRBJ2-5 | TRBV3-1/TRBV3-2 | ASSQDQGGGASTQETQY
TRBJ2-1 | TRBV30 | AWSVRYNEQF
TRBJ1-2 | TRBV7-8 | ASSRGGQGDGYT
TRBJ2-3 | TRBV5-5 | ASSFYTDTQY
TRBJ2-1 | TRBV11-1 | ASSLVLPGYNEQF
TRBJ1-6 | TRBV5-6 | ASRKQGAQLDSPLH
TRBJ1-1 | TRBV7-9 | ASSLVVQGGTEAF
TRBJ1-4 | TRBV5-7 | ASSSHRPGRDNEKLF
TRBJ1-5 | TRBV6-5 | ASSRTADRPQH
TRBJ2-7 | TRBV3-1/TRBV3-2 | ASRASGGPPKQY
TRBJ1-5 | TRBV3-1/TRBV3-2 | ASSPTGGNQPQH
TRBJ1-2 | TRBV3-1/TRBV3-2 | ASSQGPDREFYGYT
TRBJ1-4 | TRBV5-4 | ASSLEGTATNEKLF
TRBJ1-1 | TRBV28 | ASSPRAEAF
TRBJ2-4 | TRBV5-1 | ASSLESYKNIQY
TRBJ1-1 | TRBV19 | ASSFRSRAEAF
TRBJ2-5 | TRBV27 | ASSLLGTGVQETQY
TRBJ1-2 | TRBV7-2 | ASSPDRNYGYT
TRBJ1-2 | TRBV19 | ARPAGRYGYT
TRBJ2-2 | TRBV27 | ASSSRQNTGELF
TRBJ1-1 | TRBV12-3/TRBV12-4 | ASTPRGNTEAF
TRBJ1-5 | TRBV6-2/TRBV6-3 | ASSRRSANPVNQPQH
TRBJ2-3 | TRBV30 | AWSVAGLSTDTQY
TRBJ2-3 | TRBV29-1 | SVGTSSTDTQY
TRBJ2-2 | TRBV19 | ATRQGPGELF
TRBJ1-5 | TRBV28 | ASSSAGQGRQPQH
TRBJ2-2 | TRBV5-1 | ASSWTSTGELF
TRBJ1-2 | TRBV7-9 | ASSSLSGTMGYT
TRBJ1-6 | TRBV3-1/TRBV3-2 | ASSQGTGVGSPLH
TRBJ1-3 | TRBV12-3/TRBV12-4 | ASSLGMGGTIY
TRBJ2-7 | TRBV27 | ASSLTGGGPLEQY
TRBJ1-2 | TRBV3-1/TRBV3-2 | ASVGVGANYGYT
TRBJ2-2 | TRBV2 | ASSAGRGELF
TRBJ1-1 | TRBV2 | ASTEQEGLNTEAF
TRBJ1-5 | TRBV25-1 | ASSGIGTGRGQPQH
TRBJ2-2 | TRBV7-8 | ASSSQGASGITGELF
TRBJ2-3 | TRBV2 | ASKTGRQDTQY
TRBJ1-1 | TRBV6-6 | ASSYPRGGVTEAF
TRBJ1-1 | TRBV6-5 | ASTLTGGITEAF
TRBJ2-4 | TRBV27 | ASSWTGLAKNIQY